This TCR beta chain stems from a study of vaccination effects on CD4 cells after COVID-19 (dated by TCRdb to about 2022). As for the study more broadly: Across the study, the median time from the second dose to post-vaccine sampling was 72 days (range 14 to 241). SARS-CoV-2 spike-specific CD4+ TCR repertoires were compared before and after mRNA vaccination in COVID-19 convalescent patients and in infection-naive vaccine recipients. The full study included some 10 COVID-19 convalescent patients and several SARS-CoV-2-naive healthy vaccine recipients. In the study, cultures from other donors were sequenced using the Oncomine TCR Beta short-read assay on an Illumina iSeq 100. The study at large found these results: The study was limited by a small number of convalescent patients and lacked early post-infection timepoints. Clones induced by infection and clones induced by vaccination both contracted markedly at late timepoints after vaccination, which fits with T cell responses waning over time. Among healthy vaccine recipients, nearly all vaccine-induced clones were SARS-CoV-2 mono-reactive, and just 1 of 255 was cross-reactive with common cold coronaviruses.

With regard to this clone: What this receptor recognizes is not known. No base-level quality is on record; no much larger clone is a single base apart.

Library preparation was by the immunoSEQ multiplex PCR assay. TCR beta CDR3 sequencing was performed on DNA from the cultured, isolated CD4+ T cells. The authors' pipeline ran thus. Non-productive TCR sequences were removed, reads were trimmed to the CDR3 region, and CDR3s of at least 7 amino acids were retained. Antigen-specific clonotypes were identified using the MANAFEST web app by comparison of expansion in peptide wells against reference cultures. To count as positive, a clone had to show expansion at FDR<0.05 compared with the reference and with all other wells, an odds ratio above 5, and a frequency above 0.1% in two replicate wells. A clonotype was called cross-reactive if it was significantly expanded both in SARS-CoV-2 spike wells and in at least one common cold coronavirus spike condition. CDR3 similarity was assessed by Levenshtein distance using the stringdist R package, and unrooted trees were constructed with ape in R 3.6.1. TCRdb carries this immuneACCESS record with in-frame sequences only. Its versions omit some clonotypes, under half of them owing to an unresolved V gene in the studies checked, with the rest unexplained. That table furnishes V, J and clone size, whereas the DNA furnished D and trimming. This sample has 25,000 to 40,000 clones in its table, and approximately 78% of those were observed once. The ten largest clones capture around 1.5% of the sample.

In the ViraFEST assay, PBMC were stimulated with viral peptide pools, and TCR sequencing was then used to find antigen-specific CD4+ T cell clonotypes based on their expansion. After 10 to 11 days of culture, CD4+ T cells were isolated with the EasySep CD4+ T cell isolation kit. Each participant received two doses of an mRNA SARS-CoV-2 vaccine, either BNT162b2 or mRNA-1273. The absence of prior SARS-CoV-2 infection in healthy vaccine recipients was confirmed by negative nucleocapsid antibodies before and after vaccination. Some 2 million PBMC per well were cultured with about 9.6 ug/ml peptides in IMDM containing 5% human AB serum, about 9.7 IU/ml IL-2 and gentamicin. On days 3 and 7, half of the culture medium was replaced with fresh IL-2-containing medium. Unless otherwise noted, each peptide stimulation condition was cultured in triplicate wells. PBMC were separated from whole blood using Ficoll-Paque Plus gradient centrifugation and were then either cryopreserved at -140C or used fresh. Overlapping peptide pools spanned the spike proteins of SARS-CoV-2 and the common cold coronaviruses HCoV-NL63, HCoV-OC43 and HCoV-229E. The QIAamp micro DNA kit was used to extract genomic DNA from the cultured CD4+ T cells.

The cysteine opens and the phenylalanine closes a CDR3 of 15 amino acids. This entry keeps only the CDR3 DNA: 45 bases, framed from base 1. CDR1 and CDR2 are drawn from the germline V gene: SGHDT, YYEEEE. V lost 1 base and J lost 1 base, and the count of bases not matched to a germline gene is 3. The sequence was obtained from a human donor who received a COVID-19 vaccine. Some clones in this sample may be carry-over from other donors' samples. This chain is built from TRBV5-6 and TRBJ1-1, with 8 junctional bases fitting TRBD1. The source was CD4+ T cells from PBMCs cultured with HCoV-NL63 spike peptides, collected after COVID-19 vaccination. The cell subset or site label, read with the paper, signifies: HCoV-NL63 spike overlapping peptide pool stimulation. The CDR3 loop reads CASSLTGTGNTEAFF. The sequenced DNA: TGTGCCAGCAGCTTGACCGGGACAGGGAACACTGAAGCTTTCTTT.